Reported below is one TCR beta chain. The V and J ends lost 1 base and 5 bases respectively, with 14 bases between them. Germline V gives CDR1 SGHDN, CDR2 FVKESK. The CDR3 runs 16 residues. The data originate from a study of T-cell reconstitution after alpha-beta-depleted transplantation in children. This sample's TCRbeta library carried unique molecular identifier barcodes. TCRdb independently ran MiXCR on the PCR reads; one entry per CDR3 protein. This sample carries around 400,000 distinct CDR3 sequences, roughly a tenth of them seen once, and the ten largest clones take 4.5% to 6.5%. Specimen: PBMCs from the stem cell graft donor, collected from the stem cell graft. The chain links TRBV14 to TRBJ1-4, with D maybe TRBD1 (5 bases). This sequence was found in a human donor who donated a stem cell graft to a child with acute myeloid leukemia. The CDR3 is CASSQVWGSSNEKLFF. The CDR3 DNA follows: TGTGCCAGCAGCCAAGTTTGGGGCAGTTCCAATGAAAAACTGTTTTTT. Full variable domain (rest looked up from reference TRBV14 and TRBJ1-4): EAGVTQFPSHSVIEKGQTVTLRCDPISGHDNLYWYRRVMGKEIKFLLHFVKESKQDESGMPNNRFLAERTGGTYSTLKVQPAELEDSGVYFCASSQVWGSSNEKLFFGSGTQLSVL.